These 28 T cell receptor beta chains share one sample of origin, sequenced in a study of T cell changes during pregnancy in multiple sclerosis. Clones were sequenced by immunoSEQ multiplex PCR, and TCRdb holds only the in-frame ones, with some missing. The sample holds about 80,000 clones, about 90% seen once. Sequenced material: peripheral blood, taken before pregnancy. These receptors were collected from a female donor with multiple sclerosis, enrolled in a pregnancy study.

The table lists this clone with a count of one. The CDR3 loop reads CASSSDRGGEKLFF. As DNA, the CDR3 is TGTGCCAGCAGCTCTGACAGGGGGGGGGAAAAACTGTTTTTT. V is TRBV7-9 and J is TRBJ1-4; 9 positions agree with TRBD1. The CDR3 is made up of 14 amino acids. J gave up 8 bases and V 4 bases, and 5 bases lay outside the gene matches. Germline CDR1 and CDR2: SEHNR and FQNEAQ (reference sequence).

V is TRBV28 and J is TRBJ1-5; D remains unclear. Germline lookup yields CDR1 MDHEN and CDR2 SYDVKM. This CDR3 is built from 18 residues. V dropped 7 bases and J dropped 0 bases, with 22 bases sitting between them. The DNA of the CDR3 is TGTGCCAGCACCACCTTCAAGGGCGCTGGGAGTAGCAATCAGCCCCAGCATTTT. Encoded protein: CASTTFKGAGSSNQPQHF.

This rearrangement joins TRBV19 to TRBJ2-1, with 11 bases aligning to TRBD1. The V and J ends lost 4 bases and 0 bases, in that order; junction bases with no gene match: 5. The CDR3 has 17 residues. Germline CDR1 LNHDA, CDR2 SQIVND (reference sequence). CDR3 coding DNA: TGTGCCAGTAGTAAGGGACAGGGGGAGTTCTCCTACAATGAGCAGTTCTTC. Translation: CASSKGQGEFSYNEQFF.

V gene TRBV28 combines with J gene TRBJ2-7; 11 bases match TRBD1. Germline V lookup: CDR1 MDHEN, CDR2 SYDVKM. There are 15 residues in the CDR3. V was clipped by 6 bases and J by 4 bases; unmatched bases: 8. As DNA, the CDR3 is TGTGCCAGCAGCATCCTGGACAGGGGGCGATACGAGCAGTACTTC. It encodes CASSILDRGRYEQYF.

The genes are TRBV11-2 and TRBJ1-2; 10 nucleotides agree with TRBD1. CDR3 length: 15 residues. V trimming: 1 base; J trimming: 5 bases; junction bases outside the gene matches: 4. CDR1 SGHAT and CDR2 FQNNGV come from the germline V gene. CDR3 protein: CASSLGVGQGYGYTF. In nucleotides, the CDR3 is TGTGCCAGCAGCTTAGGCGTGGGACAGGGGTATGGCTACACCTTC.

DNA of the CDR3: TGTGCCAGCTCTCGGGAGAGATGGAGCACAGATACGCAGTATTTT. Amino acids: CASSRERWSTDTQYF. The genes are TRBV27 and TRBJ2-3; a weak D match, TRBD2 (6 bases). There are 15 residues in the CDR3. Trimming took off 8 bases at V and 0 bases at J, with 15 bases between the two ends. Germline-derived CDR1 and CDR2 are MNHEY and SMNVEV (reference sequence).

This chain joins TRBV4-3 and TRBJ1-4, with D possibly being TRBD1 (5 bases). From germline, CDR1 is LGHNA and CDR2 YSLEER. V was pared by 0 bases and J by 13 bases, with 18 bases between. This CDR3 region has 15 residues. CDR3 residues: CASSQDLQYPGGLFF. The CDR3, as DNA: TGCGCCAGCAGCCAAGACTTACAATATCCCGGGGGACTGTTTTTT.

This clone was found once. This rearrangement joins TRBV28 to TRBJ2-7, with 8 bases that match TRBD1. The CDR3 runs to 15 residues. Trimming took 5 bases from V and 1 from J; bases not matched to a gene: 7. Germline V gene data show CDR1 as MDHEN and CDR2 as SYDVKM. As DNA, the CDR3 is TGTGCCAGCAGTACCGCCCGGGACAGGTCCTACGAGCAGTACTTC. Protein product: CASSTARDRSYEQYF. Complete variable domain (other parts from reference TRBV28 and TRBJ2-7): DVKVTQSSRYLVKRTGEKVFLECVQDMDHENMFWYRQDPGLGLRLIYFSYDVKMKEKGDIPEGYSVSREKKERFSLILESASTNQTSMYLCASSTARDRSYEQYFGPGTRLTVT.

V usage is TRBV19 and J usage is TRBJ1-3; no reliable D call. CDR3 size: 14 residues. The germline V gene has CDR1 LNHDA and CDR2 SQIVND (reference sequence). The germline V and J ends were trimmed by 2 bases and 0 bases, with 5 bases remaining between them. The CDR3 loop is CASSINLSGNTIYF. In DNA form, the CDR3 reads TGTGCCAGTAGTATAAATCTCTCTGGAAACACCATATATTTT.

The chain recombines TRBV19 with TRBJ2-7; a possible D gene is TRBD2 (6 bases). This CDR3 spans 15 amino acids. With 5 bases removed from V and 6 bases from J, the gap between germline ends came to 20 bases. From germline, CDR1 is LNHDA and CDR2 SQIVND (reference sequence). CDR3 sequence (DNA): TGTGCCAGTAGTCCTCTTTATCGGGAGAGCTCCGAGCAGTACTTC. The encoded protein is CASSPLYRESSEQYF. Combining the CDR3 with reference TRBV19 and TRBJ2-7 gives the whole variable domain DGGITQSPKYLFRKEGQNVTLSCEQNLNHDAMYWYRQDPGQGLRLIYYSQIVNDFQKGDIAEGYSVSREKKESFPLTVTSAQKNPTAFYLCASSPLYRESSEQYFGPGTRLTVT.

This clone came up once. The chain links TRBV20-1 to TRBJ2-1; no reliable D call. Trimming removed 6 bases at V and 7 bases at J, with 7 bases between. The CDR3 consists of 10 residues. Germline V CDR1 and CDR2: DFQATT, SNEGSKA (reference sequence). CDR3 bases: TGCAGTGCATACTCGAATGAGCAGTTCTTC. Its translation: CSAYSNEQFF.

The V call is TRBV9, the J call TRBJ2-1; 8 nucleotides match TRBD2. With 0 bases clipped from V and 3 bases from J, the junction kept 8 bases outside the gene matches. The CDR3 sequence is 17 residues long. CDR1 is SGDLS, CDR2 YYNGEE, per germline. For the CDR3, the DNA is TGTGCCAGCAGCGTAGATGGGGGACTAGGGATCTACAATGAGCAGTTCTTC. Protein: CASSVDGGLGIYNEQFF.

The chain is built from TRBV7-9 and TRBJ2-5, with 13 bases that match TRBD2. V lost 5 bases to trimming and J lost 5 bases; unmatched junction nucleotides: 11. The CDR3 consists of 17 residues. Germline V CDR1 and CDR2: SEHNR, FQNEAQ (reference sequence). The CDR3 DNA sequence: TGTGCCAGCAGCCCAGGGACTAGCGGGATGATTAGGGAGACCCAGTACTTC. Translation: CASSPGTSGMIRETQYF.

The rearrangement links TRBV7-9 to TRBJ2-7; perhaps TRBD1 as D (5 bases). Trimming took off 3 bases at V and 0 bases at J, with 12 bases between the two ends. This CDR3 is built from 15 residues. Germline V lookup: CDR1 SEHNR, CDR2 FQNEAQ (reference sequence). CDR3 coding DNA: TGTGCCAGCAGCTTGCAAGGGGTTCCCTCCTACGAGCAGTACTTC. It codes for CASSLQGVPSYEQYF.

The gene calls are TRBV15 and TRBJ1-4, with 9 bases fitting TRBD1. Trimming took 2 bases from V and 2 from J; bases not matched to a gene: 9. CDR1 and CDR2 from the germline V gene are LNHNV and YYDKDF (reference sequence). The CDR3 has 18 residues. The chain's CDR3 is CATSRIQDRGGTNEKLFF. Written as DNA, the CDR3 is TGTGCCACCAGCAGAATACAGGACAGGGGAGGGACTAATGAAAAACTGTTTTTT.

V usage is TRBV27 and J usage is TRBJ2-7; TRBD1 matches at 10 bases. Germline loops: CDR1 MNHEY, CDR2 SMNVEV (reference sequence). V lost 4 bases and J lost 2; bases outside the gene matches: 2. This CDR3 is built from 14 residues. CDR3 protein: CASSSGQGAYEQYF. CDR3 DNA: TGTGCCAGCAGTTCCGGACAGGGGGCCTACGAGCAGTACTTC.

This chain uses TRBV5-6 with TRBJ2-5, with 8 bases lining up with TRBD2. This CDR3 contains 15 residues. The germline CDR1 and CDR2 sequences are SGHDT and YYEEEE. V dropped 2 bases and J dropped 4; count of bases not matched to a gene: 7. The CDR3: CASSFPGGSLETQYF. Written as DNA, the CDR3 is TGTGCCAGCAGCTTCCCGGGAGGGTCATTAGAGACCCAGTACTTC.

This chain connects TRBV4-1 to TRBJ2-3; TRBD2 matches at 11 bases. V was clipped by 8 bases and J by 3 bases; unmatched bases: 4. Germline assignment: CDR1 MGHRA and CDR2 YSYEKL. The CDR3 consists of 14 residues. CDR3 residues: CASAGTSGTDTQYF. The CDR3 DNA reads TGCGCCAGCGCGGGGACTAGCGGAACAGATACGCAGTATTTT.

V is TRBV28 and J is TRBJ2-7; D possibly corresponds to TRBD2 (6 bases). V dropped 8 bases and J dropped 2 bases, with 16 bases sitting between them. Germline values: CDR1 MDHEN, CDR2 SYDVKM. The CDR3 extends over 14 amino acids. CDR3 in amino acids: CASADLGRTYEQYF. The CDR3 DNA reads as TGTGCCAGCGCCGACCTCGGGAGAACCTACGAGCAGTACTTC.

The gene calls are TRBV28 and TRBJ1-1, with 11 bases aligning to TRBD1. Germline trimming cut 6 bases from V and 0 bases from J; bases unmatched to any gene: 3. Germline assignment: CDR1 MDHEN and CDR2 SYDVKM. This CDR3 comprises 15 residues. CDR3 in amino acids: CASRDRGLMNTEAFF. As DNA, the CDR3 is TGTGCCAGCAGGGACAGGGGGCTAATGAACACTGAAGCTTTCTTT.

This chain uses TRBV7-8 with TRBJ1-1; 8 nucleotides agree with TRBD1. CDR1 and CDR2 from the germline V gene are SGHVS and FQNEAQ. The CDR3 extends over 14 amino acids. J lost 6 bases, V lost 0 bases, and 3 bases had no gene match. CDR3 nucleotide sequence: TGTGCCAGCAGCTTAGCGGACAGGGCCTCTGAAGCTTTCTTT. Amino acids: CASSLADRASEAFF.

The chain recombines TRBV9 with TRBJ2-2, with TRBD1 as a possible D gene (5 bases). The germline CDR1 and CDR2 sequences are SGDLS and YYNGEE. Trimming shortened V by 0 bases and J by 3 bases, and 9 bases separated the two germline ends. This CDR3 has 15 amino acids. CDR3 sequence reads: CASSVAGLDTGELFF. Written as DNA, the CDR3 is TGTGCCAGCAGCGTAGCAGGGTTGGACACCGGGGAGCTGTTTTTT.

This clone was counted a single time. V is TRBV20-1 and J is TRBJ2-7, with a tentative D call TRBD2 (5 bases). The length of the CDR3 is 11 residues. Germline V lookup: CDR1 DFQATT, CDR2 SNEGSKA (reference sequence). With 3 bases removed from V and 5 bases from J, the gap between germline ends came to 8 bases. DNA for the CDR3: TGCAGTGCTAGTATCGGGGACGAGCAGTACTTC. As protein: CSASIGDEQYF.

J is TRBJ2-7 and V is TRBV29-1; the D gene is possibly TRBD2 (6 bases). The CDR3 length is 12 residues. Germline V gene lookup returns CDR1 SQVTM and CDR2 ANQGSEA. Trimming shortened V by 5 bases and J by 3 bases, and 11 bases separated the two germline ends. The CDR3 loop is CSVSSGDYEQYF. CDR3 in DNA: TGCAGCGTTAGCTCGGGGGACTACGAGCAGTACTTC.

The J gene is TRBJ2-1, the V gene TRBV7-3; 9 bases line up with TRBD1. The CDR3 covers 16 residues. Looked up from germline, CDR1 is SGHTA and CDR2 is FQGTGA. Unmatched junction bases numbered 7, after V lost 0 bases and J lost 7 bases. The DNA of the CDR3 is TGTGCCAGCAGCTTAACTACAGGGGGCACACGAAATGAGCAGTTCTTC. It yields the protein CASSLTTGGTRNEQFF.

This rearrangement joins TRBV27 to TRBJ2-7; D gene uncertain. Germline V gives CDR1 MNHEY, CDR2 SMNVEV (reference sequence). Trimming cost V 4 bases and J 0 bases, with 10 bases left between them. This CDR3 comprises 14 residues. The CDR3 sequence is CASSYAGSSYEQYF. The CDR3 region has the DNA TGTGCCAGCAGTTACGCAGGTAGCTCCTACGAGCAGTACTTC.

CDR3 region: CASSEVGTRPRSYEQYF. The CDR3, as DNA: TGTGCCAGCAGTGAAGTTGGTACGCGTCCCCGCTCCTACGAGCAGTACTTC. The chain combines TRBV2 with TRBJ2-7, with D uncertain. The CDR3 has 17 amino acids. V was clipped by 1 base and J by 0 bases, with 16 bases between them. CDR1 and CDR2 from the germline V gene are SNHLY and FYNNEI.

The V and J genes are TRBV28 and TRBJ2-5; TRBD2 matches 14 bases. The V gene's germline CDR1 is MDHEN and CDR2 SYDVKM. J lost 2 bases, V lost 5 bases, and 7 bases had no gene match. The CDR3 contains 17 residues. CDR3 sequence (DNA): TGTGCCAGCAGTCTACCGGGACTAGCGGGAGATCAAGAGACCCAGTACTTC. This gives the protein CASSLPGLAGDQETQYF. The full variable domain, rest sourced from reference TRBV28 and TRBJ2-5, is DVKVTQSSRYLVKRTGEKVFLECVQDMDHENMFWYRQDPGLGLRLIYFSYDVKMKEKGDIPEGYSVSREKKERFSLILESASTNQTSMYLCASSLPGLAGDQETQYFGPGTRLLVL.